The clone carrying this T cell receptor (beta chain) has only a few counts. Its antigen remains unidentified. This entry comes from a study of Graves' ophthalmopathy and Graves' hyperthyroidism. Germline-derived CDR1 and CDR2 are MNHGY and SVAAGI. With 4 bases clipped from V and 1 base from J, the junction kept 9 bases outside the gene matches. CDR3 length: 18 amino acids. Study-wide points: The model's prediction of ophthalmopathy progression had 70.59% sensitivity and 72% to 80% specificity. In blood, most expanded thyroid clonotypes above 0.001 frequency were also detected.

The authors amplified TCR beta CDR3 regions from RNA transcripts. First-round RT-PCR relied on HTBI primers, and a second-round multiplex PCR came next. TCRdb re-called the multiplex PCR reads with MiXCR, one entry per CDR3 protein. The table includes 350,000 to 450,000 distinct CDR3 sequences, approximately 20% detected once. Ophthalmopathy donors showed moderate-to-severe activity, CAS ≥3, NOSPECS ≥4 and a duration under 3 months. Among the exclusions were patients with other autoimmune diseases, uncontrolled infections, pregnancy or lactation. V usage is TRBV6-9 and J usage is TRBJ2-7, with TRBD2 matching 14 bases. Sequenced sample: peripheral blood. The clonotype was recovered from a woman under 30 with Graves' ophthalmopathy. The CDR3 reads CASSSLTSGRVRSYEQYF. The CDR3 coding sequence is TGTGCCAGCAGTTCCCTGACTAGCGGGAGGGTTCGGTCCTACGAGCAGTACTTC.